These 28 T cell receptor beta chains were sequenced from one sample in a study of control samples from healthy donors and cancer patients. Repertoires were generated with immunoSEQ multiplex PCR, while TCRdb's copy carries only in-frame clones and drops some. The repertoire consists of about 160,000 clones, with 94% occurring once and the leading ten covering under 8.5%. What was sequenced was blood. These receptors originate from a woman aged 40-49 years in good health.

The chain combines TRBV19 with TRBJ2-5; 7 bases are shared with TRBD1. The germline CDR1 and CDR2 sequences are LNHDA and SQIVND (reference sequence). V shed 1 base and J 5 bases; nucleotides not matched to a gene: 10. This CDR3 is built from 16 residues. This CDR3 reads CASSIVTGRPVETQYF. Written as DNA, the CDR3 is TGTGCCAGTAGTATAGTGACAGGGCGACCCGTGGAGACCCAGTACTTC.

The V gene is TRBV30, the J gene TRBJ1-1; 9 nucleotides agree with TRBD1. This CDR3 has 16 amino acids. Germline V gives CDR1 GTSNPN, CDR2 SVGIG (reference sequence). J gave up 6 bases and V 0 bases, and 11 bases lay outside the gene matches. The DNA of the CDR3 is TGTGCCTGGAGTGTTATTAGGGGACAGGGATTCCCTGAAGCTTTCTTT. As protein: CAWSVIRGQGFPEAFF.

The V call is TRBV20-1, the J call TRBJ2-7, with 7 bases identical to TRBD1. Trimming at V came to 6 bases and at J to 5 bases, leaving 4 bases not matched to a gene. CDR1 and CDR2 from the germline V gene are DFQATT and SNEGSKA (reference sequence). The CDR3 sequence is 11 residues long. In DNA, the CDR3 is TGCAGTGCCGGACAGGTCCACGAGCAGTACTTC. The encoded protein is CSAGQVHEQYF.

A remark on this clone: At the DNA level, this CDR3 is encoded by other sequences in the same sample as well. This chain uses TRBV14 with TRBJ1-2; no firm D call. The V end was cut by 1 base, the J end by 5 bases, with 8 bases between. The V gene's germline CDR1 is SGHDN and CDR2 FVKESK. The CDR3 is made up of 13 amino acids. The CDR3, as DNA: TGTGCCAGCAGCCAAGGTCGAGGGTATGGCTACACCTTC. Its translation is CASSQGRGYGYTF.

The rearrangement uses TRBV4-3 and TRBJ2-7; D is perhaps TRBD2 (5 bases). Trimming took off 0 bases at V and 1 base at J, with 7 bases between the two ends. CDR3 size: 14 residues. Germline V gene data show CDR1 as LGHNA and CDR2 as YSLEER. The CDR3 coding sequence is TGCGCCAGCAGCCAAGATCGGGGTTCCTACGAGCAGTACTTC. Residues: CASSQDRGSYEQYF.

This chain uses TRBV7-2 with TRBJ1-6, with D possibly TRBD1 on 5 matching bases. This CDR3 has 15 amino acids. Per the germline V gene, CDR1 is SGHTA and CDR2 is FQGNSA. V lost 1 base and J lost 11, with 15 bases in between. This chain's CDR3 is CASSLGLGGGAPLHF. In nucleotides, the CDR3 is TGTGCCAGCAGCTTAGGTTTGGGGGGGGGAGCACCCCTCCACTTT.

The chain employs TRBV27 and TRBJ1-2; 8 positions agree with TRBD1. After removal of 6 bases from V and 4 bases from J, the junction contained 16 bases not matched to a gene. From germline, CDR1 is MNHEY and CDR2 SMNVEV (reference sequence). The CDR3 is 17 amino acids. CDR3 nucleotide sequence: TGTGCCAGCAGACCTCAGGAACAGGGGGTTGGTCCCTATGGCTACACCTTC. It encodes CASRPQEQGVGPYGYTF.

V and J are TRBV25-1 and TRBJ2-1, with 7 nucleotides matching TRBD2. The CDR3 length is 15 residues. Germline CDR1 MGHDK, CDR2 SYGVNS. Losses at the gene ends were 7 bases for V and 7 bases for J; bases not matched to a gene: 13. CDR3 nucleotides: TGTGCCAGCATCCAAGGTGGGGGAGGGCCAAATGAGCAGTTCTTC. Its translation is CASIQGGGGPNEQFF.

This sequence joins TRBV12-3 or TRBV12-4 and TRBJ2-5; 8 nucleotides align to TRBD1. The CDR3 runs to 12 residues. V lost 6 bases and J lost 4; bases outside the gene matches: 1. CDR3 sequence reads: CASRGTGETQYF. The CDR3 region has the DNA TGTGCCAGCAGAGGGACAGGAGAGACCCAGTACTTC.

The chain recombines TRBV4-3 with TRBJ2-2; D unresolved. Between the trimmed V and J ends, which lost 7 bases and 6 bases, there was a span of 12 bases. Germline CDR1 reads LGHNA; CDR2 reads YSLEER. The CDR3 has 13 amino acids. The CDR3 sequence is CASKAVGAGELFF. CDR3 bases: TGCGCCAGCAAGGCGGTGGGTGCCGGGGAGCTGTTTTTT.

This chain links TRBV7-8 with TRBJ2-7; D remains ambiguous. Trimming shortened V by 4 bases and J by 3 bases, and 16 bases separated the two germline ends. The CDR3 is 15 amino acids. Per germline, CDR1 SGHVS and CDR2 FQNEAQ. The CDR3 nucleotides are TGTGCCAGCAGCTCCGGACGGAAGGTCAACTACGAGCAGTACTTC. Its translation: CASSSGRKVNYEQYF.

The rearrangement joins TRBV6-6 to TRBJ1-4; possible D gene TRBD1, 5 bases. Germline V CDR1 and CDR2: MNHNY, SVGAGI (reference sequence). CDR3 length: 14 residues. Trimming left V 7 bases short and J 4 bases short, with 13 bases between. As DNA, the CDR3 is TGTGCCAGCATTTCTCGGGACTATAATGAAAAACTGTTTTTT. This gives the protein CASISRDYNEKLFF.

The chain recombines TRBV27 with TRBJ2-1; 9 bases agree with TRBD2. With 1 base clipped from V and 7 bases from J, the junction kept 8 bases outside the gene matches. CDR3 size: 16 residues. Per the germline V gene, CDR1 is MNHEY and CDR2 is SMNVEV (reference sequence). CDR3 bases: TGTGCCAGCAGTTTATTAGGTAGCGGGAGTAAAAATGAGCAGTTCTTC. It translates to CASSLLGSGSKNEQFF.

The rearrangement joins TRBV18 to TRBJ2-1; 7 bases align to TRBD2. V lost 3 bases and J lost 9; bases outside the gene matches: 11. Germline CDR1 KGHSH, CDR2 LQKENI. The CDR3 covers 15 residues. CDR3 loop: CASSPAAGTIGEQFF. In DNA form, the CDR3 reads TGTGCCAGCTCACCCGCGGCAGGGACTATAGGTGAGCAGTTCTTC. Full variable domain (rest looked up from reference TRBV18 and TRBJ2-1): NAGVMQNPRHLVRRRGQEARLRCSPMKGHSHVYWYRQLPEEGLKFMVYLQKENIIDESGMPKERFSAEFPKEGPSILRIQQVVRGDSAAYFCASSPAAGTIGEQFFGPGTRLTVL.

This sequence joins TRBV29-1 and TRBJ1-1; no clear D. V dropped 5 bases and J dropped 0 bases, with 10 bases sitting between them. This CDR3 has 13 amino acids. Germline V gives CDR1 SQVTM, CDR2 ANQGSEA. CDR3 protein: CSVLRLLNTEAFF. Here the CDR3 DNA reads TGCAGCGTTCTGAGACTGTTGAACACTGAAGCTTTCTTT.

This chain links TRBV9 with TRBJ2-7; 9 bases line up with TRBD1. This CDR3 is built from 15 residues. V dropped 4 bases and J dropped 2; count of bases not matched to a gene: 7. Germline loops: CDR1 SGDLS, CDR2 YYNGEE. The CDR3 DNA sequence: TGTGCCAGCAGCCCGAGACAGGGGGGTCCCTACGAGCAGTACTTC. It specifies CASSPRQGGPYEQYF.

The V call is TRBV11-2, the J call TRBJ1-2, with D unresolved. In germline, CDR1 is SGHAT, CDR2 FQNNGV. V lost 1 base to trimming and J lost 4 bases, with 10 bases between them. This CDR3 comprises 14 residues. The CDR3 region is CASSLVDRAYGYTF. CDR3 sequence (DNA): TGTGCCAGCAGCTTAGTCGATCGGGCCTATGGCTACACCTTC.

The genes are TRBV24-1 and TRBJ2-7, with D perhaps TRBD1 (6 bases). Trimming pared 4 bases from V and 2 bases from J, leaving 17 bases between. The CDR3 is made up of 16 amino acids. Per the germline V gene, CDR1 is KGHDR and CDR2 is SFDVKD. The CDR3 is CATSEQGHLLPYEQYF. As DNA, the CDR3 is TGTGCCACCAGTGAGCAGGGACATCTGCTTCCCTACGAGCAGTACTTC.

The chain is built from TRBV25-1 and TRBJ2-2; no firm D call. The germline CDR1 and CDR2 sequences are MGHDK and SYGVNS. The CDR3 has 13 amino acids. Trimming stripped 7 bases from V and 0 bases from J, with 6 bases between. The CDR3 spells CASTQTNTGELFF. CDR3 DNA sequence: TGTGCCAGCACTCAAACGAACACCGGGGAGCTGTTTTTT.

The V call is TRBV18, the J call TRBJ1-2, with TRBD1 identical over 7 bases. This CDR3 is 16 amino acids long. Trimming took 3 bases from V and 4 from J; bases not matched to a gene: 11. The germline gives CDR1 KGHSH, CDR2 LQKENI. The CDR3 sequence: CASSPQGGQDGYGYTF. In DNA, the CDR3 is TGTGCCAGCTCACCTCAGGGCGGACAGGACGGCTATGGCTACACCTTC.

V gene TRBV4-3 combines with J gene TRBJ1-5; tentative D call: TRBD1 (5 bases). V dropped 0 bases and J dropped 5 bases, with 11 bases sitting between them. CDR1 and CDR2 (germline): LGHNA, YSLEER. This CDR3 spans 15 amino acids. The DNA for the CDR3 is TGCGCCAGCAGCCAAGATGGAGACAGCCATCAGCCCCAGCATTTT. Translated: CASSQDGDSHQPQHF.

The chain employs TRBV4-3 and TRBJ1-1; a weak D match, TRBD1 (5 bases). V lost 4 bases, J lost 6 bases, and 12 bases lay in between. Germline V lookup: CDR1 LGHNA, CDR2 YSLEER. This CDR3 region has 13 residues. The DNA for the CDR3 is TGCGCCAGCAGCCGCGACAGTTGGGCTGAAGCTTTCTTT. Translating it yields CASSRDSWAEAFF.

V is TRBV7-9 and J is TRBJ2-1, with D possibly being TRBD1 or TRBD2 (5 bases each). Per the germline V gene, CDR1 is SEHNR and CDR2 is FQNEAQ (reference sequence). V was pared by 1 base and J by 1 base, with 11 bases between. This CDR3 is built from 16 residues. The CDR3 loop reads CASSLGLGVSYNEQFF. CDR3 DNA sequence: TGTGCCAGCAGCTTAGGGCTGGGGGTGTCCTACAATGAGCAGTTCTTC.

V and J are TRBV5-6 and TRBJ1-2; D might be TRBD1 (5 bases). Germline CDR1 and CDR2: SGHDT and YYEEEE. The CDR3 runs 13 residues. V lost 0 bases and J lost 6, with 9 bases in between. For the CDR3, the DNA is TGTGCCAGCAGCTTGGTTAGGGGAGATGGCTACACCTTC. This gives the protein CASSLVRGDGYTF.

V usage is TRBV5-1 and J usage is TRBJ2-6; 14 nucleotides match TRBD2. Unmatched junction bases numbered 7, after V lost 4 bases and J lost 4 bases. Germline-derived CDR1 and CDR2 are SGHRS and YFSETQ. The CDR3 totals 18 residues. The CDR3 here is CASSPGTSGSWGANVLTF. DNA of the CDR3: TGCGCCAGCAGCCCCGGGACTAGCGGGAGTTGGGGGGCCAACGTCCTGACTTTC.

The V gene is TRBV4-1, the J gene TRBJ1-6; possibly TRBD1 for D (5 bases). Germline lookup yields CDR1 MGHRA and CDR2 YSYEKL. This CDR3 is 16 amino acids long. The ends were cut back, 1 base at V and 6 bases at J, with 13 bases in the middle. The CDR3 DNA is TGCGCCAGCAGCCAAGTCTCTGGACAAAGTAATTCACCCCTCCACTTT. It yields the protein CASSQVSGQSNSPLHF.

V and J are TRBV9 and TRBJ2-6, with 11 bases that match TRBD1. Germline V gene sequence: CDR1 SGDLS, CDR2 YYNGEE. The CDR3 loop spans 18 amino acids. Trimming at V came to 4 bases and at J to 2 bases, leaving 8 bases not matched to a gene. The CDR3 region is CASSLGGTGGAGANVLTF. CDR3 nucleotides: TGTGCCAGCAGCCTAGGGGGGACAGGGGGAGCTGGGGCCAACGTCCTGACTTTC.

The CDR3 spells CASSAFGQGAHEQFF. DNA of the CDR3: TGTGCCAGCAGCGCCTTCGGACAGGGGGCGCATGAGCAGTTCTTC. The V call is TRBV9, the J call TRBJ2-1; 11 bases are shared with TRBD1. The CDR3 consists of 15 residues. V gave up 3 bases and J gave up 8 bases; unmatched junction bases: 7. Germline V CDR1 and CDR2: SGDLS, YYNGEE.